The present T cell receptor (beta chain) was sequenced within a study of Ad26.COV2.S vaccination and SARS-CoV-2 variants. The overall study: Donor was in the COV1001 Ad26.COV2.S trial arm. Into the muscle, Ad26.COV2.S was dosed once or twice, 56 days apart.

This CDR3 comprises 14 residues. Trimming left V 0 bases short and J 6 bases short, with 13 bases between. Germline V gene sequence: CDR1 SGHRS, CDR2 YFSETQ. Assay: immunoSEQ multiplex PCR; the TCRdb copy retains only in-frame clones and omits some. The sample holds about 350,000 clones; approximately 90% are singletons and the top ten take around 5.8%. Notes on the study in general: Total T cell responses were possibly underestimated by TCR breadth and depth analyses. Breadth measured for non-spike TCRs was similar across vaccine and placebo recipients.

Comments on this clone: Its antigen is not known.

The sample's treatment: around 19 received Ad26.COV2.S at low or high dose, single or two shots; roughly five received placebo; per-sample allocation not given. Day 63 after the first vaccine or placebo injection was the time point for sampling. The origin of this receptor is a person between 18 and 65 years old who received the Ad26.COV2.S COVID-19 vaccine or a placebo. Specimen: peripheral blood, collected in a trial of Ad26.COV2.S vaccine versus placebo. The chain recombines TRBV5-1 with TRBJ2-7; D perhaps matches TRBD1 (6 bases). CDR3 DNA sequence: TGCGCCAGCAGCTTGGGACAGACAGGAGGCGAGCAGTACTTC. This gives the protein CASSLGQTGGEQYF.